This T cell receptor (beta chain) was captured by sequencing in a study of T-cell memory formation after mild COVID-19. One entry per CDR3 protein, called by TCRdb with MiXCR from the 5' RACE reads. Of 200,000 to 300,000 distinct CDR3 sequences in the sample, 16% were seen once. The TCR comes from a man younger than 30 who had mild COVID-19 (a few samples of this study predate the infection). Cell type and time point are not known. Sequencing was carried out using PBMCs or a T cell subset sorted from them (not recorded which).

The CDR3 protein is CASSLVGSLDYGYTF. In DNA, the CDR3 is TGTGCCAGCAGCTTAGTAGGGAGCCTGGACTATGGCTACACCTTC. This chain links TRBV7-2 with TRBJ1-2; D uncertain. Germline CDR1 SGHTA, CDR2 FQGNSA. The CDR3 totals 15 residues. V was cut by 1 base and J by 3 bases, with 12 bases left in between. The variable domain in full, with the rest retrieved from reference TRBV7-2 and TRBJ1-2, is GAGVSQSPSNKVTEKGKDVELRCDPISGHTALYWYRQSLGQGLEFLIYFQGNSAPDKSGLPSDRFSAERTGGSVSTLTIQRTQQEDSAVYLCASSLVGSLDYGYTFGSGTRLTVV.